This T cell receptor beta chain was observed in a study of shared clonotypes between healthy human individuals. About the research overall: CD4 naive and CD4 memory each took three plates per donor, while CD8 naive took two and CD8 memory one.

This CDR3 comprises 14 residues. CDR1 is MDHEN, CDR2 SYDVKM, per germline. Trimming pared 6 bases from V and 4 bases from J, leaving 10 bases between. Details on this clone: As yet, its antigen is unknown.

Study results and caveats: Only blood was sampled, and tissue TCR repertoires likely differ from blood ones. In general, naive subsets displayed greater estimated richness than memory subsets did.

Free of recent acute infections or vaccinations, the donors were healthy HIV-negative adults. Assay used: immunoSEQ multiplex PCR; TCRdb lists only in-frame clones, some missing. The sample comprises around 2,000,000 clones, roughly 96% of which are singletons, and 0.1% to 0.15% rests with the top ten. The receptor was isolated from a young man in good health. This chain uses TRBV28 with TRBJ1-6; a possible D gene is TRBD1 (6 bases). The sample consisted of naive CD4+ T cells sorted from blood. Subset given: CD45RA+ positively selected. The CDR3 DNA reads TGTGCCAGCAGGCTAGGACAGTATAATTCACCCCTCCACTTT. Translated, it gives CASRLGQYNSPLHF.